This T cell receptor (beta chain) was identified during a study of T cell responses to AZD1222 COVID-19 vaccine. Germline CDR1 LNHNV, CDR2 YYDKDF (reference sequence). CDR3 length: 13 residues. V lost 1 base and J lost 1, with 4 bases in between. With regard to this clone: Other DNA sequences of this sample code for an identical CDR3.

Libraries were prepared by immunoSEQ multiplex PCR; TCRdb keeps only in-frame clonotypes and omits some of them. Of 150,000 to 180,000 clones in the sample, about 88% were seen once. The sample was peripheral blood, taken on day 0 of AZD1222 vaccination. The V and J genes are TRBV15 and TRBJ1-1; no definite D call. This clonotype originated in an adult in good health. The CDR3 loop reads CATSRGGNTEAFF. The CDR3 nucleotides are TGTGCCACCAGCAGAGGTGGGAACACTGAAGCTTTCTTT.